The text below deals with one T cell receptor beta chain. Trimming left V 6 bases short and J 9 bases short, with 6 bases between. Germline assignment: CDR1 MNHEY and CDR2 SMNVEV (reference sequence). This CDR3 region has 10 residues. These data originate in a study of blood T cell repertoires in COVID-19. Study in general: COVID-19 samples from acute and convalescent phases originated in the United States, Italy and Spain. The cDNA or gDNA used as material had been derived from T cells, B-cell-depleted T cells, or PBMCs.

As processed by the authors: Quantification of nucleated cells was approximated via reference gene primer amplification. Some clones are missing from TCRdb's copy, which holds only in-frame ones; the method was immunoSEQ multiplex PCR. V and J calls and clone size come straight from that table; D and trimming were deduced from the DNA. The sample lists about 140,000 clones, more than 75% occurring once. This chain connects TRBV27 to TRBJ1-5, with D unclear. Source material: peripheral blood. The sequence derives from a man older than 75 with acute or convalescent COVID-19. For the CDR3, the DNA is TGTGCCAGCAGCTTCCTGCCCCAGCATTTT. It codes for CASSFLPQHF.